Described below is a single TCR beta chain sequence and its context. Its antigen remains unknown. The source of the sample is a study of response to subunit inactivated influenza vaccine. Points from the study as a whole: Authors suggested few new T cells are recruited by each seasonal influenza vaccination.

TCRdb recomputed calls from the RT-PCR reads with MiXCR, one row per CDR3 protein. The data show some 800,000 distinct CDR3 sequences, 21% seen once. The CDR3 has 14 residues. Germline values: CDR1 DFQATT, CDR2 SNEGSKA (reference sequence). Deletions cut 3 bases from V and 0 bases from J, with 6 bases between. V usage is TRBV20-1 and J usage is TRBJ2-6; no clear D. The starting material was PBMCs from blood, obtained 5 days after vaccination. The TCR originated in a man aged 45-65 years who received an inactivated influenza vaccine. The CDR3 nucleotides read TGCAGTGCTAGTTGGGACTCTGGGGCCAACGTCCTGACTTTC. Translating gives CSASWDSGANVLTF.